Given below is one T cell receptor (beta chain) in context. Antigen specificity is unknown. The data are from a study of T cells expressing NK-cell markers. Study details: Each TCR beta repertoire originated in sorted T cells that were CD3+CD56+NKG2C+, CD3+CD56+NKG2C- or CD3+CD56-NKG2C+. The study, taken as a whole, reports: Dominant NKG2C+ clonotypes accounted for roughly 1.0-7.0% of CD8+ T cells in over 5 donors. The CD3+CD56-NKG2C+ fraction of several donors was likewise dominated by these clonotypes.

CDR3 length: 15 residues. Germline V lookup: CDR1 SGHTA, CDR2 FQGNSA. What made the TCR beta cDNA was 5'RACE template switching with UMIs. From its re-call of the 5' RACE reads, TCRdb lists each CDR3 protein once, without DNA. This listing includes roughly 350,000 distinct CDR3 sequences. The sequencing input was blood T cells: a sorted CD56 or NKG2C T cell subset, CD4+ or CD8+ T cells, or bulk PBMC T cells (not recorded which). The chain has TRBV7-2 and TRBJ2-1. The sequence was obtained from a man between 18 and 69 years old in good health. The CDR3 spells CASSRVGGSYNEQFF.